Listed below are T cell receptor beta chains from one sample, sequenced in a study of T cells after yellow fever vaccination. TCRdb re-derived calls from the 5' RACE reads in MiXCR, one entry per CDR3 protein. The table lists hundreds of thousands of distinct CDR3 sequences, 6.2% of them singletons. The material was PBMCs, obtained 5 days after the yellow fever booster vaccination. These receptors all stem from a man aged 30 to 39 who received the YFV17D yellow fever vaccine. CDR3s include the opening cysteine and the closing phenylalanine or tryptophan. A D gene is named only where the DNA matches it firmly. Clone size, where shown, is once, few, many, or a class for clones that have expanded.

j_call | clone_size | v_call | d_call | cdr3_nt | cdr3_aa
TRBJ2-5 | . | TRBV20-1 | . | TGCAGTGCTATCCGGGATTGGGAGACCCAGTACTTC | CSAIRDWETQYF
TRBJ2-7 | many | TRBV12-3/TRBV12-4 | TRBD2 | TGTGCCAGCAGTTTGCTCCTAGGCGGGACTAACGAGCAGTACTTC | CASSLLLGGTNEQYF
TRBJ1-2 | . | TRBV6-1 | TRBD1 | TGTGCCAGCAGTCTAGACAGGGTCGGGGATGGCTACACCTTC | CASSLDRVGDGYTF
TRBJ2-7 | . | TRBV25-1 | . | TGTGCCAGCAGTGAATGGGCAGGGAGCTCCTACGAGCAGTACTTC | CASSEWAGSSYEQYF
TRBJ2-1 | few | TRBV19 | . | TGTGCCAGTACGAGGCGGGACAACCACAATGAGCAGTTCTTC | CASTRRDNHNEQFF
TRBJ2-5 | many | TRBV20-1 | . | TGCAGTGCTGTCTTTGAGGAGACCCAGTACTTC | CSAVFEETQYF
TRBJ2-3 | many | TRBV20-1 | . | TGCAGTGCTAGACACGGGAACTCAGATACGCAGTATTTT | CSARHGNSDTQYF
TRBJ1-5 | . | TRBV7-2 | TRBD1 | TGTGCCAGCAGCTTAGGGGGGACAGGGGGCAATCAGCCCCAGCATTTT | CASSLGGTGGNQPQHF
TRBJ2-1 | few | TRBV15 | . | TGTGCCACCAGCAGAGATCTTGGGCGGGACCACAATGAGCAGTTCTTC | CATSRDLGRDHNEQFF
TRBJ2-7 | many | TRBV12-3/TRBV12-4 | TRBD1 | TGTGCCAGCAGTTCTCCAGGGGGCAGGCAGTACTTC | CASSSPGGRQYF
TRBJ2-3 | few | TRBV7-9 | TRBD2 | TGTGCCAGCAGCGAGGACCTAGCGGGGACAGATACGCAGTATTTT | CASSEDLAGTDTQYF
TRBJ2-7 | few | TRBV14 | . | TGTGCCAGCAGCGAGGGAGGGGGAAGACTTAGACCCTACGAGCAGTACTTC | CASSEGGGRLRPYEQYF
TRBJ2-1 | . | TRBV12-3/TRBV12-4 | TRBD1 | TGTGCCAGCAGGGCGGACAGGGCCTCCTACAATGAGCAGTTCTTC | CASRADRASYNEQFF
TRBJ2-1 | . | TRBV6-2/TRBV6-3 | TRBD2 | TGTGCCAGCAGTCAACTAGCGCCGAGGGATGAGCAGTTCTTC | CASSQLAPRDEQFF
TRBJ2-5 | few | TRBV20-1 | TRBD2 | TGCAGTGCAACCCCCGGGACTAGCGGGAGAGTGACCCAGTACTTC | CSATPGTSGRVTQYF
TRBJ2-7 | many | TRBV20-1 | TRBD2 | TGCAGTGCTCTCCAGTTAGCGGGAGAGCCCTACGAGCAGTACTTC | CSALQLAGEPYEQYF
TRBJ2-2 | many | TRBV14 | . | TGTGCCAGCAGCCAAGTAAGCGGCACCGGGGAGCTGTTTTTT | CASSQVSGTGELFF
TRBJ2-1 | many | TRBV30 | TRBD2 | TGTGCCTGGCGAGGAGCGGGAGGGCCATATGAGCAGTTCTTC | CAWRGAGGPYEQFF
TRBJ1-2 | . | TRBV27 | TRBD1 | TGTGCCAGCAGTTCTCCCGGGACAGGGAGCGGCTACACCTTC | CASSSPGTGSGYTF
TRBJ1-5 | many | TRBV5-6 | . | TGTGCCAGCAGCTTGGCAGGGGCCTTTAGCAATCAGCCCCAGCATTTT | CASSLAGAFSNQPQHF
TRBJ2-2 | many | TRBV5-1 | . | TGCGCCAGCAGCTTGATGGTTCCAGGATGGGGCACCGGGGAGCTGTTTTTT | CASSLMVPGWGTGELFF
TRBJ1-1 | many | TRBV7-9 | . | TGTGCCAGCAGCTCGGAGACTTTCTTT | CASSSETFF
TRBJ2-1 | few | TRBV20-1 | TRBD2 | TGCAGTGCTAAGGGACTAGCGGCATACAATGAGCAGTTCTTC | CSAKGLAAYNEQFF
TRBJ1-5 | few | TRBV7-2 | TRBD1 | TGTGCCAGCAGCTTATCAGGGGGCAGGAATCAGCCCCAGCATTTT | CASSLSGGRNQPQHF
TRBJ1-5 | many | TRBV7-2 | . | TGTGCCAGCAGCTCCCAGGTGATGGGCAATCAGCCCCAGCATTTT | CASSSQVMGNQPQHF
TRBJ1-5 | few | TRBV28 | . | TGTGCCAGCACTTCGGGGTATCAGCCCCAGCATTTT | CASTSGYQPQHF
TRBJ2-7 | few | TRBV6-2/TRBV6-3 | . | TGTGCCAGCAGAGGGGGGCCAAACTACGAGCAGTACTTC | CASRGGPNYEQYF
TRBJ1-2 | many | TRBV28 | . | TGTGCCAGCAGTAGGACAACAGGGATCTATGGCTACACCTTC | CASSRTTGIYGYTF
TRBJ1-2 | . | TRBV7-2 | TRBD1 | TGTGCCAGCAATCTCGGACAGGGGGCATTTGGCTACACCTTC | CASNLGQGAFGYTF
TRBJ1-2 | . | TRBV2 | . | TGTGCCAGCTCTCGAGGGATGGAGGGCTATGGCTACACCTTC | CASSRGMEGYGYTF
TRBJ2-1 | many | TRBV12-3/TRBV12-4 | . | TGTGCCAGCATTCGGGACCCAGTGTTCTACAATGAGCAGTTCTTC | CASIRDPVFYNEQFF
TRBJ1-4 | . | TRBV29-1 | . | TGCAGCGTGGGGGACGGATTATATGAAAAACTGTTTTTT | CSVGDGLYEKLFF
TRBJ2-3 | many | TRBV12-3/TRBV12-4 | TRBD2 | TGTGCCAGCAGTTCGACTCTAGCGGGAGGGCCAGATACGCAGTATTTT | CASSSTLAGGPDTQYF
TRBJ2-7 | many | TRBV29-1 | . | TGCAGTGGACGGGACTCCTCCTACGAGCAGTACTTC | CSGRDSSYEQYF
TRBJ2-7 | . | TRBV5-1 | TRBD2 | TGCGCCAGCAGGGAGGCTAGCGGCCCCTACGAGCAGTACTTC | CASREASGPYEQYF
TRBJ2-3 | many | TRBV21-1 | . | TGTGCCAGCAGCCAAATTACAGATACGCAGTATTTT | CASSQITDTQYF
TRBJ2-7 | many | TRBV7-9 | . | TGTGCCAGCAGCACGCATCAGGGGTCCTACGAGCAGTACTTC | CASSTHQGSYEQYF
TRBJ2-5 | many | TRBV12-3/TRBV12-4 | . | TGTGCCAGCAGTTTTACGGCGCGGGAGACCCAGTACTTC | CASSFTARETQYF
TRBJ2-3 | few | TRBV20-1 | TRBD2 | TGCAGTGCTAGAGCCTCGACTAGCGCTAGCACAGATACGCAGTATTTT | CSARASTSASTDTQYF
TRBJ2-2 | few | TRBV14 | TRBD2 | TGTGCCAGCAGCCAATTACGGGAGGGAGAGCTGTTTTTT | CASSQLREGELFF
TRBJ2-3 | . | TRBV19 | . | TGTGCCAGTACCCCCCCTGGGCACACAGATACGCAGTATTTT | CASTPPGHTDTQYF
TRBJ2-1 | few | TRBV5-1 | . | TGCGCCAGCAGCGCCGGGCTCATAGTCGTCGATGAGCAGTTCTTC | CASSAGLIVVDEQFF
TRBJ2-3 | . | TRBV5-1 | . | TGCGCCAGCCAAGCTGAGTCCCCCACGCAGTATTTT | CASQAESPTQYF
TRBJ2-3 | . | TRBV3-1 | TRBD2 | TGTGCCAGCAGCCAACCCGGGACTAGCGACCCAGATACGCAGTATTTT | CASSQPGTSDPDTQYF
TRBJ2-6 | few | TRBV28 | . | . | CASSFLAGGPGANVLTF
TRBJ2-5 | few | TRBV20-1 | TRBD2 | TGCAGTGCCAAGACTAGCGGGAGGGCGAGCGAGACCCAGTACTTC | CSAKTSGRASETQYF
TRBJ1-1 | . | TRBV5-6 | . | TGTGCCAGCACTCCGGGGGGAGGGGACCGTAATACCCGAGCTTTCTTT | CASTPGGGDRNTRAFF
TRBJ2-7 | many | TRBV15 | . | TGTGCCACCAGCCTAAATGAGGAGCAGTACTTC | CATSLNEEQYF
TRBJ1-5 | . | TRBV20-1 | . | TGCAGTGCTACTCGAGGGAATAGCAATCAGCCCCAGCATTTT | CSATRGNSNQPQHF
TRBJ2-2 | . | TRBV4-1 | . | TGCGCCAGCAGCCGCCTTTACGTGACGGTTAACACCGGGGAGCTGTTTTTT | CASSRLYVTVNTGELFF
TRBJ2-1 | . | TRBV11-2 | . | TGTGCCAGCAGCCCCCTTCAGGGGCCCTTACTCGGTGAGCAGTTCTTC | CASSPLQGPLLGEQFF
TRBJ2-5 | . | TRBV9 | . | TGTGCCAGCAGCGTAGAATGGGGGCTTCAAGAGACCCAGTACTTC | CASSVEWGLQETQYF
TRBJ2-1 | few | TRBV27 | . | TGTGCCAGCGGGGGTTGGGACGGCCTCAATGAGCAGTTCTTC | CASGGWDGLNEQFF
TRBJ2-7 | many | TRBV7-2 | TRBD1 | TGTGCCAGCAGTCCCGGGACAGGGCCTTCCTACGAGCAGTACTTC | CASSPGTGPSYEQYF
TRBJ2-6 | many | TRBV20-1 | TRBD1 | TGCAGTGCTAGAGGAGACAGGGGTACTGGGGCCAACGTCCTGACTTTC | CSARGDRGTGANVLTF